A selection of T cell receptor beta chains follows, all from one sample in a study of T-cell reconstitution after alpha-beta-depleted transplantation in children. TCRdb used MiXCR to reprocess the PCR reads, holding one entry per CDR3 protein. The table has hundreds of thousands of distinct CDR3 sequences, 11% seen once. The sample was PBMCs, taken before TCRalphabeta/CD19-depleted stem cell transplant. The receptors here all came from a child younger than two with acute myeloid leukemia, due to receive a stem cell transplant. Both conserved end residues are part of each CDR3. A D gene is named only where the DNA matches it firmly. Size tells how often a clone was seen (once, few, many) or the class of an expanded clone, and some rows leave it out.

v_gene: TRBV20-1
d_gene: NA
j_gene: TRBJ1-5
abundance: many
CDR3nt: TGCAGTGCTTCAACAGGGAGGTATCAGCCCCAGCATTTT
CDR3aa: CSASTGRYQPQHF

v_gene: TRBV6-1
d_gene: TRBD2
j_gene: TRBJ2-3
abundance: many
CDR3nt: TGTGCCAGCAGACTGGGGGGGTCGACGGATACGCAGTATTTT
CDR3aa: CASRLGGSTDTQYF

v_gene: TRBV7-9
d_gene: NA
j_gene: TRBJ1-5
abundance: many
CDR3nt: TGTGCCAGCAGCCCGCGGGAGGGTCAGCCCCAGCATTTT
CDR3aa: CASSPREGQPQHF

v_gene: TRBV6-2/TRBV6-3
d_gene: TRBD2
j_gene: TRBJ2-7
abundance: many
CDR3nt: TGTGCCAGCTTCTTGGGACTAGCGGGGAACAACGAGCAGTACTTC
CDR3aa: CASFLGLAGNNEQYF

v_gene: TRBV20-1
d_gene: NA
j_gene: TRBJ1-2
abundance: many
CDR3nt: TGCAGTGCTAGCCATACCAGGGTCGTCTATGGCTACACCTTC
CDR3aa: CSASHTRVVYGYTF

v_gene: TRBV12-3/TRBV12-4
d_gene: TRBD2
j_gene: TRBJ2-1
abundance: many
CDR3nt: TGTGCCAGCAGCCCTCTAGCGGACAATGAGCAGTTCTTC
CDR3aa: CASSPLADNEQFF

v_gene: TRBV28
d_gene: NA
j_gene: TRBJ1-5
abundance: many
CDR3nt: TGTGCCAGCAAAGCGATCGAGGTTCCTCAGCCCCAGCATTTT
CDR3aa: CASKAIEVPQPQHF

v_gene: TRBV24-1
d_gene: TRBD1
j_gene: TRBJ1-1
abundance: many
CDR3nt: TGTGCCACCAGGGGACAGGCCCACACTGAAGCTTTCTTT
CDR3aa: CATRGQAHTEAFF

v_gene: TRBV18
d_gene: NA
j_gene: TRBJ2-3
abundance: many
CDR3nt: TGTGCCAGCTCACCGAGCGTGGATACGCAGTATTTT
CDR3aa: CASSPSVDTQYF

v_gene: TRBV9
d_gene: TRBD2
j_gene: TRBJ2-1
abundance: many
CDR3nt: TGTGCCAGCAGCGTAGGTCCTAGCGGCAATGAGCAGTTCTTC
CDR3aa: CASSVGPSGNEQFF

v_gene: TRBV27
d_gene: NA
j_gene: TRBJ1-4
abundance: many
CDR3nt: TGTGCCAGCAGCCCCTTACAAAACGAAAAACTGTTTTTT
CDR3aa: CASSPLQNEKLFF

v_gene: TRBV29-1
d_gene: NA
j_gene: TRBJ2-1
abundance: many
CDR3nt: TGCAGCGTTAGCGAGTACAATGAGCAGTTCTTC
CDR3aa: CSVSEYNEQFF

v_gene: TRBV6-5
d_gene: TRBD1
j_gene: TRBJ2-1
abundance: many
CDR3nt: TGTGCCAGCAGTTACGACGGGACAGGGGACAATGAGCAGTTCTTC
CDR3aa: CASSYDGTGDNEQFF

v_gene: TRBV9
d_gene: NA
j_gene: TRBJ2-1
abundance: many
CDR3nt: TGTGCCAGCAGCAACCGGGACCGCCACAATGAGCAGTTCTTC
CDR3aa: CASSNRDRHNEQFF

v_gene: TRBV20-1
d_gene: TRBD1
j_gene: TRBJ2-4
abundance: many
CDR3nt: TGCAGTGCCTTGGGACAGGGGAGAACCAAAAACATTCAGTACTTC
CDR3aa: CSALGQGRTKNIQYF

v_gene: TRBV5-1
d_gene: NA
j_gene: TRBJ1-1
abundance: many
CDR3nt: TGCGCCAGCAGCTTCGGCGGACCAAACACTGAAGCTTTCTTT
CDR3aa: CASSFGGPNTEAFF

v_gene: TRBV12-3/TRBV12-4
d_gene: TRBD2
j_gene: TRBJ2-5
abundance: NA
CDR3nt: TGTGCCAGCACCGTAGCGGGAGGAACGGAGACCCAGTACTTC
CDR3aa: CASTVAGGTETQYF

v_gene: TRBV25-1
d_gene: NA
j_gene: TRBJ1-1
abundance: many
CDR3nt: TGTGCCAGCAGTTTAATTGGCACTGAAGCTTTCTTT
CDR3aa: CASSLIGTEAFF

v_gene: TRBV19
d_gene: NA
j_gene: TRBJ2-2
abundance: many
CDR3nt: TGTGCCAGTAGTATAACAGAGAACACCGGGGAGCTGTTTTTT
CDR3aa: CASSITENTGELFF

v_gene: TRBV12-3/TRBV12-4
d_gene: TRBD1
j_gene: TRBJ2-1
abundance: many
CDR3nt: TGTGCCAGCACCCCGGGACAGGTCAATGAGCAGTTCTTC
CDR3aa: CASTPGQVNEQFF

v_gene: TRBV28
d_gene: NA
j_gene: TRBJ1-2
abundance: medium-sized
CDR3nt: TGTGCCAGCACGGGGGCCGACTATGGCTACACCTTC
CDR3aa: CASTGADYGYTF

v_gene: TRBV28
d_gene: NA
j_gene: TRBJ1-4
abundance: many
CDR3nt: TGTGCCAGCAGTCTACCCTCAACTAATGAAAAACTGTTTTTT
CDR3aa: CASSLPSTNEKLFF

v_gene: TRBV20-1
d_gene: NA
j_gene: TRBJ1-2
abundance: many
CDR3nt: TGCAGTGCTAGGACAGCCGATTACACCTTC
CDR3aa: CSARTADYTF

v_gene: TRBV12-3/TRBV12-4
d_gene: TRBD1
j_gene: TRBJ1-4
abundance: NA
CDR3nt: TGTGCCAGCAGTTTCGGGTTGACAGGGTCGAAGGAAAAACTGTTTTTT
CDR3aa: CASSFGLTGSKEKLFF

v_gene: TRBV29-1
d_gene: NA
j_gene: TRBJ2-1
abundance: many
CDR3nt: TGCAGCGTTAAGCACGGTAGCTCCTACAATGAGCAGTTCTTC
CDR3aa: CSVKHGSSYNEQFF

v_gene: TRBV20-1
d_gene: NA
j_gene: TRBJ1-2
abundance: few
CDR3nt: TGCAGTGCTAGAGAGGACAGTCTCAACTATGGCTACACCTTC
CDR3aa: CSAREDSLNYGYTF

v_gene: TRBV5-1
d_gene: TRBD2
j_gene: TRBJ2-3
abundance: many
CDR3nt: TGCGCCAGCAGCTTTAGCGGGGTTGGGAGAGATACGCAGTATTTT
CDR3aa: CASSFSGVGRDTQYF

v_gene: TRBV27
d_gene: NA
j_gene: TRBJ1-2
abundance: NA
CDR3nt: TGTGCCAGCAGCCTATTAGGGGGATATGGCTACACCTTC
CDR3aa: CASSLLGGYGYTF

v_gene: TRBV6-5
d_gene: NA
j_gene: TRBJ2-5
abundance: many
CDR3nt: TGTGCCAGCAGTTACGGGCCAGGAGAAGAGACCCAGTACTTC
CDR3aa: CASSYGPGEETQYF

v_gene: TRBV20-1
d_gene: NA
j_gene: TRBJ1-1
abundance: many
CDR3nt: TGCAGTGCTAGAGATCCCCCCAGATCCACTGAAGCTTTCTTT
CDR3aa: CSARDPPRSTEAFF

v_gene: TRBV28
d_gene: NA
j_gene: TRBJ2-3
abundance: many
CDR3nt: TGTGCCAGCACCTCAGGGGGACTCCCCACAGATACGCAGTATTTT
CDR3aa: CASTSGGLPTDTQYF

v_gene: TRBV6-1
d_gene: TRBD1
j_gene: TRBJ1-1
abundance: many
CDR3nt: TGTGCCAGCAGTGAACAGGGGGCTGAAGCTTTCTTT
CDR3aa: CASSEQGAEAFF

v_gene: TRBV7-6
d_gene: TRBD2
j_gene: TRBJ2-1
abundance: many
CDR3nt: TGTGCCAGCAGCTTTGGGGGAGGGCCTCTCGATGAGCAGTTCTTC
CDR3aa: CASSFGGGPLDEQFF

v_gene: TRBV18
d_gene: NA
j_gene: TRBJ2-6
abundance: NA
CDR3nt: TGTGCCAGCTCACCAATGACACCGCCCTCTGGGGCCAACGTCCTGACTTTC
CDR3aa: CASSPMTPPSGANVLTF

v_gene: TRBV29-1
d_gene: NA
j_gene: TRBJ1-2
abundance: NA
CDR3nt: TGCAGCGGGTCTCAGGGGTCAAACTATGGCTACACCTTC
CDR3aa: CSGSQGSNYGYTF

v_gene: TRBV18
d_gene: TRBD1
j_gene: TRBJ2-5
abundance: many
CDR3nt: TGTGCCAGCTCACCATCGGGACAGGGTCCAGGGACCCAGTACTTC
CDR3aa: CASSPSGQGPGTQYF

v_gene: TRBV24-1
d_gene: NA
j_gene: TRBJ1-1
abundance: many
CDR3nt: TGTGCCACCAGTGATTCGGGACACCCGAACACTGAAGCTTTCTTT
CDR3aa: CATSDSGHPNTEAFF

v_gene: TRBV7-9
d_gene: NA
j_gene: TRBJ2-7
abundance: few
CDR3nt: TGTGCCAGCTGGGGTAGCCAGAGAGAGCAGTACTTC
CDR3aa: CASWGSQREQYF

v_gene: TRBV5-1
d_gene: NA
j_gene: TRBJ1-1
abundance: many
CDR3nt: TGCGCCAGCAGCTTAAATACGGGGGTAGGCACTGAAGCTTTCTTT
CDR3aa: CASSLNTGVGTEAFF

v_gene: TRBV20-1
d_gene: TRBD2
j_gene: TRBJ2-5
abundance: many
CDR3nt: TGCAGTGCTAGCCGGATAGCGGGACAAGAGACCCAGTACTTC
CDR3aa: CSASRIAGQETQYF

v_gene: TRBV20-1
d_gene: NA
j_gene: TRBJ2-1
abundance: NA
CDR3nt: TGCAGTGCTCCCCGGGACACCAACTACAATGAGCAGTTCTTC
CDR3aa: CSAPRDTNYNEQFF

v_gene: TRBV5-1
d_gene: TRBD2
j_gene: TRBJ2-7
abundance: NA
CDR3nt: TGCGCCAGCGGCTTGGGTACTAGCGGGAGTATCGACGAGCAGTGCTTC
CDR3aa: CASGLGTSGSIDEQCF

v_gene: TRBV10-3
d_gene: TRBD2
j_gene: TRBJ2-1
abundance: many
CDR3nt: TGTGCCATCACCCCCGGACTAGCGGGAGCCCATGAGCAGTTCTTC
CDR3aa: CAITPGLAGAHEQFF

v_gene: TRBV3-1
d_gene: TRBD2
j_gene: TRBJ2-3
abundance: many
CDR3nt: TGTGCCAGCAGCCAGGGACTAGCAGATACGCAGTATTTT
CDR3aa: CASSQGLADTQYF

v_gene: TRBV20-1
d_gene: TRBD1
j_gene: TRBJ2-1
abundance: many
CDR3nt: TGCAGTGCTCCTCTACCGGGACAGGGGGACGATGAGCAGTTCTTC
CDR3aa: CSAPLPGQGDDEQFF

v_gene: TRBV29-1
d_gene: NA
j_gene: TRBJ1-1
abundance: many
CDR3nt: TGCAGCGTTGCCCCTTTACCTCCGAACACTGAAGCTTTCTTT
CDR3aa: CSVAPLPPNTEAFF

v_gene: TRBV5-1
d_gene: TRBD1
j_gene: TRBJ2-6
abundance: many
CDR3nt: TGCGCCAGCAGCTCCTGGACAGGGCCTGGGGCCAACGTCCTGACTTTC
CDR3aa: CASSSWTGPGANVLTF

v_gene: TRBV29-1
d_gene: NA
j_gene: TRBJ1-4
abundance: few
CDR3nt: TGCAGCGTCTATATGGGGGAACTGTTTTTT
CDR3aa: CSVYMGELFF

v_gene: TRBV27
d_gene: NA
j_gene: TRBJ2-3
abundance: many
CDR3nt: TGTGCCAGCCCGCAAGGAGCCGCAGATACGCAGTATTTT
CDR3aa: CASPQGAADTQYF

v_gene: TRBV5-1
d_gene: NA
j_gene: TRBJ2-2
abundance: many
CDR3nt: TGCGCCAGCCGACCCGACAGGAGCACCGGGGAGCTGTTTTTT
CDR3aa: CASRPDRSTGELFF

v_gene: TRBV4-3
d_gene: NA
j_gene: TRBJ2-1
abundance: many
CDR3nt: TGCGCCAGCAGCCGCGGGACTTATAGCTCCTACAATGAGCAGTTCTTC
CDR3aa: CASSRGTYSSYNEQFF

v_gene: TRBV3-1
d_gene: NA
j_gene: TRBJ2-1
abundance: many
CDR3nt: TGTGCCAGCAGCCAAGATTGGAGGGGGCGAAATGAGCAGTTCTTC
CDR3aa: CASSQDWRGRNEQFF

v_gene: TRBV7-2
d_gene: NA
j_gene: TRBJ2-3
abundance: many
CDR3nt: TGTGCCAGCAGCTTAAATGAATTGTTCGCAGATACGCAGTATTTT
CDR3aa: CASSLNELFADTQYF

v_gene: TRBV6-2/TRBV6-3
d_gene: NA
j_gene: TRBJ1-2
abundance: NA
CDR3nt: TGTGCCAGCAGTCCGACATCCGATGGCTACACCTTC
CDR3aa: CASSPTSDGYTF

v_gene: TRBV5-6
d_gene: NA
j_gene: TRBJ2-7
abundance: many
CDR3nt: TGTGCCAGCAGCTTGGTAGGGTCCGAGCAGTACTTC
CDR3aa: CASSLVGSEQYF

v_gene: TRBV18
d_gene: TRBD1
j_gene: TRBJ2-7
abundance: many
CDR3nt: TGTGCCAGCACTCACCGGTATGGGACAGGGTTCTACGAGCAGTACTTC
CDR3aa: CASTHRYGTGFYEQYF

v_gene: TRBV28
d_gene: TRBD2
j_gene: TRBJ2-2
abundance: many
CDR3nt: TGTGCCAGCACCTCGGGAGGCAGGGACCCGCCTTACACCGGGGAGCTGTTTTTT
CDR3aa: CASTSGGRDPPYTGELFF

v_gene: TRBV28
d_gene: NA
j_gene: TRBJ2-3
abundance: many
CDR3nt: TGTGCCAGCAGTTTGGGTTGGGCAACAGATACGCAGTATTTT
CDR3aa: CASSLGWATDTQYF

v_gene: TRBV6-5
d_gene: TRBD2
j_gene: TRBJ2-3
abundance: many
CDR3nt: TGTGCCAGCAGTTACTCGGAACTAGCGGGGATCACAGATACGCAGTATTTT
CDR3aa: CASSYSELAGITDTQYF

v_gene: TRBV7-2
d_gene: NA
j_gene: TRBJ2-3
abundance: NA
CDR3nt: TGTGCCAGCAGTCCGGGACCCATTGATACGCAGTATTTT
CDR3aa: CASSPGPIDTQYF